The 15 T cell receptor beta chains below all came from one sample that was sequenced in a study of human T cells and chemical hapten exposure. TCRdb re-derived calls from the RACE reads in MiXCR, one entry per CDR3 protein. The table has approximately 90,000 distinct CDR3 sequences, roughly a quarter seen once. Regarding time point: patch test 3, about 24 weeks after DPC sensitization. The sample's treatment: therapeutic diphenylcyclopropenone sensitization with weekly scalp DPC. The source material was whole blood, sampled in connection with sensitization to the hapten diphenylcyclopropenone (DPC). Receptor source: a man aged 35-49 years with alopecia areata. Some clones in this sample may be carry-over from other donors' samples.

This chain links TRBV9 with TRBJ2-1; 7 positions match TRBD2. In germline, CDR1 is SGDLS, CDR2 YYNGEE. This CDR3 has 14 residues. V lost 4 bases, J lost 2 bases, and 3 bases stayed unmatched. In DNA, the CDR3 is TGTGCCAGCAGCCGGGGGGACGCCTACAATGAGCAGTTCTTC. Translation: CASSRGDAYNEQFF.

In this sample, this clonotype turned up a few times. The rearrangement joins TRBV4-1 to TRBJ2-3; D possibly matches TRBD1 or TRBD2 (5 bases each). V was shortened by 0 bases and J by 10 bases, with 14 bases between the two germline ends. There are 14 residues in the CDR3. Germline CDR1 and CDR2: MGHRA and YSYEKL. This CDR3 is CASSQEKGPISQYF. In DNA, the CDR3 is TGCGCCAGCAGCCAAGAGAAGGGACCAATTTCGCAGTATTTT.

A few counts support this clonotype. V and J are TRBV28 and TRBJ1-1; D call uncertain. Trimming left V 4 bases short and J 4 bases short, with 7 bases between. The CDR3 sequence is 12 residues long. Germline V lookup: CDR1 MDHEN, CDR2 SYDVKM. This chain's CDR3 is CASSSSGTEAFF. The CDR3 coding sequence is TGTGCCAGCAGTTCAAGTGGCACTGAAGCTTTCTTT.

The sample holds a few counts of this clonotype. The chain recombines TRBV20-1 with TRBJ2-7; TRBD2 might be the D (6 bases). The ends were cut back, 5 bases at V and 4 bases at J, with 15 bases in the middle. Germline V gene lookup returns CDR1 DFQATT and CDR2 SNEGSKA (reference sequence). This CDR3 spans 13 amino acids. CDR3 amino acids: CSAFTFGRYEQYF. The CDR3 region has the DNA TGCAGTGCTTTCACTTTTGGGAGGTACGAGCAGTACTTC.

The rearrangement uses TRBV24-1 and TRBJ1-6; weak D call: TRBD1 (5 bases). The V end was cut by 7 bases, the J end by 17 bases, with 17 bases between. This CDR3 contains 12 residues. Per the germline V gene, CDR1 is KGHDR and CDR2 is SFDVKD. This CDR3 is CATSPGPGRFHF. The CDR3 DNA reads TGTGCCACCAGCCCCGGCCCAGGGAGATTCCACTTT.

This chain joins TRBV6-2 or TRBV6-3 and TRBJ2-7; 8 bases align to TRBD2. From germline, CDR1 is MNHEY and CDR2 SVGEGT. J was trimmed by 7 bases and V by 5 bases; bases with no gene match: 13. The CDR3 is made up of 15 amino acids. CDR3 residues: CASSLSLAGGKEQYF. The CDR3 DNA reads TGTGCCAGCAGTCTCAGTCTAGCGGGTGGGAAAGAGCAGTACTTC.

This clonotype was seen more than once but under ten times. The chain employs TRBV28 and TRBJ1-5; a weak D match, TRBD1 (5 bases). This CDR3 is built from 17 residues. The germline CDR1 and CDR2 sequences are MDHEN and SYDVKM. V was cut by 7 bases and J by 1 base, with 20 bases left in between. CDR3 in amino acids: CASMKAGSVSSNQPQHF. The CDR3 region has the DNA TGTGCCAGCATGAAAGCAGGGAGCGTTTCGAGCAATCAGCCCCAGCATTTT.

The chain has TRBV28 and TRBJ2-3; 7 nucleotides align to TRBD2. V trimming: 6 bases; J trimming: 6 bases; junction bases outside the gene matches: 9. Germline CDR1 MDHEN, CDR2 SYDVKM. This CDR3 contains 14 residues. The CDR3 nucleotides read TGTGCCAGCAGCAAGGGAGGGCCAGGGGATACGCAGTATTTT. Translated, it gives CASSKGGPGDTQYF.

A few counts support this clonotype. The genes are TRBV29-1 and TRBJ2-1; a possible D gene is TRBD2 (5 bases). The CDR3 contains 12 residues. Germline V gene lookup returns CDR1 SQVTM and CDR2 ANQGSEA. The V gene lost 6 bases and the J gene lost 5 bases, with 11 bases spanning the gap. The CDR3 here is CSVDYRDNEQFF. DNA for the CDR3: TGCAGCGTCGACTATCGGGACAATGAGCAGTTCTTC.

This clonotype was recorded a few times. V usage is TRBV7-2 and J usage is TRBJ2-3, with unresolved D. Trimming pared 5 bases from V and 2 bases from J, leaving 8 bases between. The CDR3 is 13 amino acids. Germline lookup yields CDR1 SGHTA and CDR2 FQGNSA. The CDR3 region has the DNA TGTGCCAGCAGCCTAAAGTACACAGATACGCAGTATTTT. This encodes CASSLKYTDTQYF.

This clonotype turned up a few times. The chain employs TRBV9 and TRBJ2-2, with D possibly being TRBD2 (5 bases). Trimming shortened V by 4 bases and J by 2 bases, and 15 bases separated the two germline ends. CDR1 and CDR2 (germline): SGDLS, YYNGEE. This CDR3 spans 16 amino acids. CDR3 loop: CASSKGGSLNTGELFF. As DNA, the CDR3 is TGTGCCAGCAGCAAAGGAGGCAGCCTCAACACCGGGGAGCTGTTTTTT. The variable domain in full, with the rest retrieved from reference TRBV9 and TRBJ2-2, is DSGVTQTPKHLITATGQRVTLRCSPRSGDLSVYWYQQSLDQGLQFLIQYYNGEERAKGNILERFSAQQFPDLHSELNLSSLELGDSALYFCASSKGGSLNTGELFFGEGSRLTVL.

CDR3 sequence: CSAVKTGGFYNSPLHF. The CDR3 DNA sequence: TGCAGTGCTGTAAAGACAGGGGGCTTCTATAATTCACCCCTCCACTTT. This rearrangement joins TRBV20-1 to TRBJ1-6, with TRBD1 matching over 10 bases. From germline, CDR1 is DFQATT and CDR2 SNEGSKA (reference sequence). Unmatched junction bases numbered 7, after V lost 5 bases and J lost 3 bases. The CDR3 is 16 residues long.

This clonotype has a handful of counts. The rearrangement uses TRBV6-6 and TRBJ1-5; D is possibly TRBD1 (6 bases). The CDR3 totals 13 residues. Germline values: CDR1 MNHNY, CDR2 SVGAGI (reference sequence). V was pared by 6 bases and J by 8 bases, with 14 bases between. CDR3 residues: CASSPAEGEPQHF. As DNA, the CDR3 is TGTGCCAGCAGCCCAGCCGAGGGGGAGCCCCAGCATTTT.

This chain links TRBV29-1 with TRBJ2-7, with D hard to call. The ends were cut back, 1 base at V and 7 bases at J, with 17 bases in the middle. The CDR3 loop spans 14 amino acids. Germline V lookup: CDR1 SQVTM, CDR2 ANQGSEA. This CDR3 reads CSVEGRQASGEQYF. CDR3 in DNA: TGCAGCGTTGAAGGGCGCCAGGCGTCTGGTGAGCAGTACTTC.

The V gene is TRBV28, the J gene TRBJ1-1, with D hard to call. V lost 3 bases and J lost 0, with 5 bases in between. The CDR3 consists of 13 residues. Germline V lookup: CDR1 MDHEN, CDR2 SYDVKM. CDR3 bases: TGTGCCAGCAGTTTGGAGTTGAACACTGAAGCTTTCTTT. This codes for CASSLELNTEAFF.